The 25 T cell receptor beta chains listed next were all sequenced from one sample in a study of identical twins' blood T cells. Each CDR3 protein gets one entry after TCRdb re-called the 5' RACE reads with MiXCR. This table holds 350,000 to 400,000 distinct CDR3 sequences, about 28% found once. The material sequenced was PBMCs. These receptors were obtained from a woman aged 18 to 49 in good health.

This clonotype appeared a few times. J is TRBJ2-1 and V is TRBV9; TRBD2 matches at 8 bases. Germline V CDR1 and CDR2: SGDLS, YYNGEE. The CDR3 totals 16 residues. The junction had 12 bases not matched to a gene; V was cut back by 4 bases and J by 6 bases. The CDR3 region is CASSSIAGYLGNEQFF. The CDR3 DNA sequence: TGTGCCAGCAGCTCAATAGCGGGATACCTGGGCAATGAGCAGTTCTTC.

The chain uses TRBV10-3 and TRBJ1-6, with D hard to call. Germline CDR1 is ENHRY and CDR2 is SYGVKD. V lost 3 bases and J lost 7, with 10 bases in between. The CDR3 covers 14 residues. CDR3 DNA sequence: TGTGCCATCAGTGAACGTCCCGGGAATTCACCCCTCCACTTT. Its protein product is CAISERPGNSPLHF.

This clonotype was picked up a small number of times. The chain couples TRBV6-5 to TRBJ2-5; TRBD2 matches at 8 bases. V lost 0 bases and J lost 3; bases outside the gene matches: 6. The CDR3 runs to 16 residues. Per germline, CDR1 MNHEY and CDR2 SVGAGI. The CDR3 coding sequence is TGTGCCAGCAGTTACTCTTTCACTAGCGGAAAAGAGACCCAGTACTTC. Translating it yields CASSYSFTSGKETQYF.

About this clonotype: Compared with germline, one end of the junction differs, possibly owing to a read error. The CDR3 protein is CSVEGGAFNEKLFF. The CDR3 region has the DNA TGTAGCGTTGAGGGGGGGGCTTTTAATGAAAAACTGTTTTTT. The V and J genes are TRBV29-1 and TRBJ1-4, with D possibly being TRBD1 (6 bases). CDR1 SQVTM and CDR2 ANQGSEA come from the germline V gene. The CDR3 totals 14 residues.

The chain combines TRBV9 with TRBJ1-5; unclear D gene. The CDR3 extends over 14 amino acids. Germline-derived CDR1 and CDR2 are SGDLS and YYNGEE. V was pared by 3 bases and J by 5 bases, with 12 bases between. The CDR3 loop is CASSAGRNYQPQHF. The CDR3 region has the DNA TGTGCCAGCAGCGCTGGACGGAATTATCAGCCCCAGCATTTT.

The sample holds a few counts of this clonotype. The chain joins TRBV29-1 to TRBJ2-7; 8 nucleotides agree with TRBD1. V dropped 7 bases and J dropped 2; count of bases not matched to a gene: 10. CDR1 SQVTM and CDR2 ANQGSEA come from the germline V gene. CDR3 size: 14 residues. The DNA for the CDR3 is TGCAGCGCATACGGGACAGGAGCTACCTACGAGCAGTACTTC. This gives the protein CSAYGTGATYEQYF.

V and J are TRBV14 and TRBJ1-5; TRBD1 is a possible D gene (5 bases). The CDR3 is 16 residues long. Looked up from germline, CDR1 is SGHDN and CDR2 is FVKESK. The ends were cut back, 1 base at V and 5 bases at J, with 15 bases in the middle. The CDR3 here is CASSQGQGFWYQPQHF. CDR3 bases: TGTGCCAGCAGCCAAGGGCAGGGTTTTTGGTATCAGCCCCAGCATTTT.

The rearrangement links TRBV6-2 or TRBV6-3 to TRBJ2-7, with TRBD1 as a possible D gene (6 bases). The CDR3 is 14 residues long. Germline CDR1 is MNHEY and CDR2 is SVGEGT. V was pared by 6 bases and J by 5 bases, with 17 bases between. CDR3 nucleotide sequence: TGTGCCAGCAGAACCGGGACATTTCTAGACGAGCAGTACTTC. Protein product: CASRTGTFLDEQYF.

This clonotype was detected a few times. V usage is TRBV7-8 and J usage is TRBJ1-2; D gene ambiguous. The CDR3 covers 16 residues. Trimming took off 2 bases at V and 4 bases at J, with 17 bases between the two ends. Per germline, CDR1 SGHVS and CDR2 FQNEAQ. In DNA, the CDR3 is TGTGCCAGCAGCTTATCTCCAGGACGGACCAGCTATGGCTACACCTTC. Translating gives CASSLSPGRTSYGYTF.

This clonotype was seen a handful of times. CDR3 sequence (DNA): TGCGCCAGCAGCTTGGCCACTGGACTGACTGAAGCTTTCTTT. It yields the protein CASSLATGLTEAFF. The rearrangement joins TRBV5-1 to TRBJ1-1, with no clear D. Germline assignment: CDR1 SGHRS and CDR2 YFSETQ. This CDR3 region has 14 residues. Trimming shortened V by 0 bases and J by 5 bases, and 11 bases separated the two germline ends. The full variable domain, rest sourced from reference TRBV5-1 and TRBJ1-1, is KAGVTQTPRYLIKTRGQQVTLSCSPISGHRSVSWYQQTPGQGLQFLFEYFSETQRNKGNFPGRFSGRQFSNSRSEMNVSTLELGDSALYLCASSLATGLTEAFFGQGTRLTVV.

The chain has TRBV14 and TRBJ2-7; D is perhaps TRBD2 (5 bases). Germline CDR1 reads SGHDN; CDR2 reads FVKESK. V was shortened by 1 base and J by 4 bases, with 14 bases between the two germline ends. CDR3 length: 15 amino acids. CDR3 sequence reads: CASSQGARELYEQYF. CDR3 sequence (DNA): TGTGCCAGCAGCCAAGGGGCAAGGGAGTTATACGAGCAGTACTTC.

This clonotype is a singleton in its sample. This chain uses TRBV20-1 with TRBJ2-1; D might be TRBD1 or TRBD2, each matching 5 bases. The ends were cut back, 1 base at V and 3 bases at J, with 19 bases in the middle. The CDR3 covers 17 residues. CDR1 DFQATT and CDR2 SNEGSKA come from the germline V gene (reference sequence). The CDR3: CSARAYPSGTHYNEQFF. The CDR3 DNA reads TGCAGTGCTAGAGCATATCCTTCCGGGACGCACTACAATGAGCAGTTCTTC.

This clonotype was seen more than once but under ten times. CDR3 sequence: CAPSPGLGEKLFF. CDR3 DNA sequence: TGCGCCCCCAGCCCCGGGCTGGGTGAAAAACTGTTTTTT. This chain joins TRBV23-1 and TRBJ1-4; no definite D call. TRBV23-1 is an ORF, with its function uncertain. This CDR3 is 13 amino acids long. Trimming removed 11 bases at V and 7 bases at J, with 17 bases between.

CDR3 nucleotide sequence: TGCAGTGGTCTCAGAGGGGCAGGGCGAGGTTCACCCCTCCACTTT. The encoded protein is CSGLRGAGRGSPLHF. This rearrangement joins TRBV20-1 to TRBJ1-6; D may be TRBD1 (5 bases). The CDR3 is 15 amino acids. Trimming cost V 7 bases and J 9 bases, with 22 bases left between them. Germline V lookup: CDR1 DFQATT, CDR2 SNEGSKA (reference sequence).

Ten or more counts support this clonotype. The chain combines TRBV4-3 with TRBJ2-3; no clear D. V shed 0 bases and J shed 5 bases, with 6 bases lying between them. The germline gives CDR1 LGHNA, CDR2 YSLEER. The CDR3 extends over 13 amino acids. As DNA, the CDR3 is TGCGCCAGCAGCCAAGATTTCGAAGATACGCAGTATTTT. Protein product: CASSQDFEDTQYF.

The J gene is TRBJ1-1, the V gene TRBV3-1; D unclear. Germline lookup yields CDR1 LGHDT and CDR2 YNNKEL (reference sequence). This CDR3 spans 14 amino acids. V was trimmed by 1 base and J by 10 bases, leaving 16 bases between them. DNA of the CDR3: TGTGCCAGCAGCCAAGGATCAGTCAGCCGTGGAGCTTTCTTT. Translated, it gives CASSQGSVSRGAFF.

Remarks on this clonotype: A much larger clone lies one base from this, so it may be a read error. V and J are TRBV29-1 and TRBJ1-2; 7 bases agree with TRBD1. The junction had 12 bases not matched to a gene; V was cut back by 5 bases and J by 0 bases. This CDR3 is 16 amino acids long. Germline CDR1 reads SQVTM; CDR2 reads ANQGSEA. Here the CDR3 reads CSVCNGGQDSNYGYTF. The CDR3 region has the DNA TGCAGCGTTTGCAACGGAGGACAGGATTCTAACTATGGCTACACCTTC.

This clonotype was seen a handful of times. The chain has TRBV2 and TRBJ2-1; D perhaps matches TRBD1 (5 bases). The germline gives CDR1 SNHLY, CDR2 FYNNEI. This CDR3 has 14 amino acids. Deletions cut 3 bases from V and 10 bases from J, with 16 bases between. The CDR3 sequence: CASSEATLSGEQFF. The CDR3 DNA is TGTGCCAGCAGTGAGGCTACGTTATCAGGGGAGCAGTTCTTC.

V gene TRBV20-1 combines with J gene TRBJ2-2; 9 positions match TRBD1. V shed 3 bases and J 6 bases; nucleotides not matched to a gene: 5. This CDR3 contains 14 residues. In germline, CDR1 is DFQATT, CDR2 SNEGSKA (reference sequence). This CDR3 reads CSARNRGPSGELFF. The CDR3, as DNA: TGCAGTGCTAGGAACAGGGGGCCCTCCGGGGAGCTGTTTTTT.

J is TRBJ2-1 and V is TRBV11-2; possibly TRBD1 for D (6 bases). V was cut by 1 base and J by 6 bases, with 13 bases left in between. CDR3 length: 15 residues. Germline values: CDR1 SGHAT, CDR2 FQNNGV. Written as DNA, the CDR3 is TGTGCCAGCAGCTTAGCACAGGGTAGGGGCAATGAGCAGTTCTTC. Its translation is CASSLAQGRGNEQFF.

The V call is TRBV12-3 or TRBV12-4, the J call TRBJ1-5, with D possibly matching TRBD1 (5 bases). This CDR3 comprises 15 residues. Trimming removed 3 bases from V and 10 bases from J, with 19 bases in between. The CDR3 coding sequence is TGTGCCAGCAGTTTCCCCGGGGCCGGCGAGGTTCCCCAGCATTTT. Translating it yields CASSFPGAGEVPQHF.

Comment on this clonotype: A single base separates this from a much larger clone, so it may be a read error. This chain connects TRBV28 to TRBJ1-1; maybe TRBD1 (6 bases). Germline V gene data show CDR1 as MDHEN and CDR2 as SYDVKM. The CDR3 has 15 amino acids. Here the CDR3 DNA reads TGTACCAGCAGTTTACGGGGGCAGAGGGACACTGAAGCTTTCTTT. It yields the protein CTSSLRGQRDTEAFF.

The chain couples TRBV3-1 to TRBJ1-2; D is undetermined. The CDR3 sequence is 12 residues long. The germline CDR1 and CDR2 sequences are LGHDT and YNNKEL (reference sequence). The V end was cut by 5 bases, the J end by 7 bases, with 11 bases between. The CDR3 bases are TGTGCCAGCAGCAAAATGGCCAGTGGCTACACCTTC. Residues: CASSKMASGYTF.

This clonotype was seen a few times. The V gene is TRBV20-1, the J gene TRBJ1-5; weak D call: TRBD1 (5 bases). The V gene's germline CDR1 is DFQATT and CDR2 SNEGSKA (reference sequence). The CDR3 sequence is 16 residues long. The germline V and J ends were trimmed by 0 bases and 6 bases, with 18 bases remaining between them. CDR3 coding DNA: TGCAGTGCTAGAGATCGCCTGTTGGGGGTGAGTCAGCCCCAGCATTTT. Translated: CSARDRLLGVSQPQHF.

Regarding this clonotype: One end of the junction is discordant with germline, which a read error may explain. The chain carries TRBV18 and TRBJ1-2; D is undetermined. Per germline, CDR1 KGHSH and CDR2 LQKENI. The CDR3 has 14 residues. This CDR3 is CASPPPASDYGYTF. CDR3 nucleotides: TGTGCCAGCCCACCACCCGCCAGCGACTATGGCTACACCTTC. Drawing the rest from reference TRBV18 and TRBJ1-2, the complete variable domain is NAGVMQNPRHLVRRRGQEARLRCSPMKGHSHVYWYRQLPEEGLKFMVYLQKENIIDESGMPKERFSAEFPKEGPSILRIQQVVRGDSAAYFCASPPPASDYGYTFGSGTRLTVV.